Each of the 26 T cell receptor beta chains below was sequenced from the same sample in a study of shared clonotypes between healthy human individuals. Here immunoSEQ multiplex PCR was the method, and the copy in TCRdb shows in-frame clones only, minus some. The table lists roughly 2 million clones, approximately 94% of them singletons. The sample taken for sequencing was naive CD4+ T cells sorted from blood. Regarding subset: CD45RA+ positively selected. The source is a young man in good health.

This chain connects TRBV5-1 to TRBJ2-2; possible D gene TRBD2, 5 bases. Germline CDR1 is SGHRS and CDR2 is YFSETQ. This CDR3 has 15 residues. Trimming took 4 bases from V and 1 from J, leaving 11 bases between them. The CDR3 region is CASSAPLGNTGELFF. The CDR3 coding sequence is TGCGCCAGCAGCGCCCCACTAGGGAACACCGGGGAGCTGTTTTTT.

The chain employs TRBV19 and TRBJ1-2; 10 nucleotides agree with TRBD1. V dropped 5 bases and J dropped 8; count of bases not matched to a gene: 8. The CDR3 covers 14 residues. Germline assignment: CDR1 LNHDA and CDR2 SQIVND (reference sequence). DNA for the CDR3: TGTGCCAGTAGTCCAAGACAGGGGGCGTTCGGCTACACCTTC. Protein: CASSPRQGAFGYTF.

Of note for this clone: Other DNA sequences in the same sample also yield this CDR3. The V call is TRBV30, the J call TRBJ2-3; D is ambiguous. The V gene's germline CDR1 is GTSNPN and CDR2 SVGIG (reference sequence). V was cut by 0 bases and J by 0 bases, with 1 base left in between. The CDR3 loop spans 12 amino acids. In DNA form, the CDR3 reads TGTGCCTGGAGTGTAAGCACAGATACGCAGTATTTT. Translation: CAWSVSTDTQYF.

The chain employs TRBV6-6 and TRBJ1-1, with unresolved D. The CDR3 runs 11 residues. The V gene's germline CDR1 is MNHNY and CDR2 SVGAGI (reference sequence). Trimming took 5 bases from V and 4 from J, leaving 5 bases between them. The CDR3 DNA sequence: TGTGCCAGCAGTGGGGTCACTGAAGCTTTCTTT. Its translation is CASSGVTEAFF.

This rearrangement joins TRBV14 to TRBJ2-7; 9 nucleotides line up with TRBD1. The germline V gene encodes CDR1 SGHDN and CDR2 FVKESK. CDR3 size: 16 residues. Trimming cost V 0 bases and J 2 bases; bases outside gene matches: 5. Here the CDR3 reads CASSQDPRQGAYEQYF. The CDR3 DNA is TGTGCCAGCAGCCAAGATCCCAGACAGGGGGCCTACGAGCAGTACTTC.

The chain recombines TRBV6-1 with TRBJ2-7; D tentatively fits TRBD1 or TRBD2 (5 bases each). CDR3 length: 14 amino acids. The germline V gene encodes CDR1 MNHNS and CDR2 SASEGT. The V end lost 7 bases, the J end lost 3 bases, and 16 bases lay between the germline ends. CDR3 loop: CASKQPGGHYEQYF. DNA for the CDR3: TGTGCCAGCAAACAACCTGGGGGTCACTACGAGCAGTACTTC.

This clone was counted a few times. The chain is built from TRBV7-2 and TRBJ1-2; D not certain. From germline, CDR1 is SGHTA and CDR2 FQGNSA. This CDR3 spans 15 amino acids. V lost 5 bases and J 5 bases, leaving 18 bases between the germline ends. The CDR3, as DNA: TGTGCCAGCAGCCCTCAAGGGCCTCCGGGGTATGGCTACACCTTC. Translation: CASSPQGPPGYGYTF.

The rearrangement links TRBV28 to TRBJ1-4, with 8 positions matching TRBD1. The CDR3 is 14 amino acids. J gave up 5 bases and V 6 bases, and 5 bases lay outside the gene matches. Germline CDR1 is MDHEN and CDR2 is SYDVKM. CDR3 DNA: TGTGCCAGCAGCCCGCCAGGGGGCAATGAAAAACTGTTTTTT. Amino acid sequence: CASSPPGGNEKLFF.

This chain uses TRBV6-5 with TRBJ2-7; 12 nucleotides agree with TRBD2. The germline V gene encodes CDR1 MNHEY and CDR2 SVGAGI. CDR3 length: 14 residues. V lost 6 bases, J lost 3 bases, and 3 bases stayed unmatched. Here the CDR3 reads CASRKTSGSYEQYF. The DNA for the CDR3 is TGTGCCAGCAGGAAGACTAGCGGGAGCTACGAGCAGTACTTC.

V gene TRBV19 combines with J gene TRBJ2-2, with D unclear. The CDR3 contains 14 residues. Germline CDR1 reads LNHDA; CDR2 reads SQIVND (reference sequence). Trimming removed 1 base from V and 0 bases from J, with 3 bases in between. DNA of the CDR3: TGTGCCAGTAGTATAGCCACGAACACCGGGGAGCTGTTTTTT. As protein: CASSIATNTGELFF. The full variable domain, rest sourced from reference TRBV19 and TRBJ2-2, is DGGITQSPKYLFRKEGQNVTLSCEQNLNHDAMYWYRQDPGQGLRLIYYSQIVNDFQKGDIAEGYSVSREKKESFPLTVTSAQKNPTAFYLCASSIATNTGELFFGEGSRLTVL.

Worth noting for this clone: Other DNA sequences in this specimen translate into the identical CDR3. The V and J genes are TRBV6-5 and TRBJ2-7; 11 nucleotides align to TRBD1. Germline CDR1 and CDR2: MNHEY and SVGAGI. This CDR3 contains 15 residues. V shed 6 bases and J 2 bases; nucleotides not matched to a gene: 6. The CDR3 DNA reads as TGTGCCAGCAGCCCGGGGACAGGGGGTACCTACGAGCAGTACTTC. Translated: CASSPGTGGTYEQYF.

V usage is TRBV6-6 and J usage is TRBJ1-6, with 10 positions matching TRBD1. CDR1 MNHNY and CDR2 SVGAGI come from the germline V gene (reference sequence). The V segment lost 2 bases and the J segment 8 bases; nucleotides outside the gene matches: 3. This CDR3 has 15 amino acids. As DNA, the CDR3 is TGTGCCAGCAGTTACGGGACAGGGGTCGATTCACCCCTCCACTTT. Amino acids: CASSYGTGVDSPLHF.

The chain joins TRBV30 to TRBJ1-5; possibly TRBD1 for D (5 bases). Germline lookup yields CDR1 GTSNPN and CDR2 SVGIG (reference sequence). CDR3 length: 13 amino acids. Trimming took 5 bases from V and 4 from J, leaving 12 bases between them. CDR3 loop: CAWGGTNNQPQHF. CDR3 nucleotide sequence: TGTGCCTGGGGCGGGACCAATAATCAGCCCCAGCATTTT.

The gene calls are TRBV14 and TRBJ1-4; 8 bases fit TRBD1. Germline lookup yields CDR1 SGHDN and CDR2 FVKESK. V lost 1 base to trimming and J lost 3 bases; unmatched junction nucleotides: 7. The CDR3 has 17 amino acids. CDR3: CASSQGRFRGPNEKLFF. CDR3 in DNA: TGTGCCAGCAGCCAAGGAAGATTCAGGGGGCCTAATGAAAAACTGTTTTTT. Filled out from reference TRBV14 and TRBJ1-4, the complete variable domain reads EAGVTQFPSHSVIEKGQTVTLRCDPISGHDNLYWYRRVMGKEIKFLLHFVKESKQDESGMPNNRFLAERTGGTYSTLKVQPAELEDSGVYFCASSQGRFRGPNEKLFFGSGTQLSVL.

The chain has TRBV28 and TRBJ1-1; no firm D call. This CDR3 region has 15 residues. Trimming shortened V by 2 bases and J by 6 bases, and 16 bases separated the two germline ends. Germline loops: CDR1 MDHEN, CDR2 SYDVKM. The CDR3 nucleotides read TGTGCCAGCAGTTTAGGGATCCTTGGCGGGTCTGAAGCTTTCTTT. Protein: CASSLGILGGSEAFF.

This chain joins TRBV5-8 and TRBJ2-3, with a tentative D call TRBD1 (6 bases). The CDR3 sequence is 14 residues long. Germline V gene lookup returns CDR1 SGHTS and CDR2 YDEGEE. V was clipped by 4 bases and J by 6 bases, with 15 bases between them. The DNA for the CDR3 is TGTGCCAGCAGCGTCAGGGGCCGGGGTGATACGCAGTATTTT. The encoded protein is CASSVRGRGDTQYF.

This sequence joins TRBV28 and TRBJ2-1; perhaps D is TRBD1 or TRBD2 (5 bases each). Trimming left V 0 bases short and J 9 bases short, with 12 bases between. This CDR3 comprises 14 residues. CDR1 MDHEN and CDR2 SYDVKM come from the germline V gene. CDR3 sequence (DNA): TGTGCCAGCAGTTTATGGGGGCGGGCAGGTGAGCAGTTCTTC. This encodes CASSLWGRAGEQFF.

The CDR3 nucleotides are TGTGCCAGCAGTGGCGTGGATGAAAAACTGTTTTTT. Protein sequence: CASSGVDEKLFF. V and J are TRBV6-1 and TRBJ1-4; D uncertain. The CDR3 sequence is 12 residues long. Germline CDR1 is MNHNS and CDR2 is SASEGT. Between the trimmed V and J ends, which lost 4 bases and 6 bases, there was a span of 6 bases.

The rearrangement joins TRBV18 to TRBJ1-6; no clear D. In germline, CDR1 is KGHSH, CDR2 LQKENI. This CDR3 has 16 amino acids. The V and J ends lost 3 bases and 0 bases respectively, with 9 bases between them. CDR3 loop: CASSPSVGSYNSPLHF. CDR3 DNA: TGTGCCAGCTCACCCTCAGTGGGCTCCTATAATTCACCCCTCCACTTT. Based on the CDR3 plus reference TRBV18 and TRBJ1-6, the full variable domain is NAGVMQNPRHLVRRRGQEARLRCSPMKGHSHVYWYRQLPEEGLKFMVYLQKENIIDESGMPKERFSAEFPKEGPSILRIQQVVRGDSAAYFCASSPSVGSYNSPLHFGNGTRLTVT.

The chain combines TRBV5-1 with TRBJ2-2; D may match TRBD1 or TRBD2 (6 bases each). Germline V gives CDR1 SGHRS, CDR2 YFSETQ. V was trimmed by 7 bases and J by 5 bases, leaving 15 bases between them. This CDR3 comprises 14 residues. The chain's CDR3 is CASHGGPRTGELFF. The CDR3 DNA reads as TGCGCCAGCCACGGGGGCCCAAGGACCGGGGAGCTGTTTTTT.

In its sample, this clone was seen once. The chain recombines TRBV10-3 with TRBJ2-2, with TRBD1 matching 7 bases. With V trimmed by 4 bases and J by 1 base, 6 bases remained unmatched. Per the germline V gene, CDR1 is ENHRY and CDR2 is SYGVKD. This CDR3 is 16 amino acids long. As DNA, the CDR3 is TGTGCCATCAGTGTCGGGGCAGGGGGGAACACCGGGGAGCTGTTTTTT. Amino acid sequence: CAISVGAGGNTGELFF.

The count of this clone is one. The genes are TRBV27 and TRBJ1-6, with D possibly matching TRBD1 (5 bases). Germline assignment: CDR1 MNHEY and CDR2 SMNVEV (reference sequence). The CDR3 runs to 16 residues. Between the trimmed V and J ends, which lost 2 bases and 11 bases, there was a span of 19 bases. The CDR3 DNA reads as TGTGCCAGCAGTTTAAGTCGCCAGACAGCATTTGCACCCCTCCACTTT. The encoded protein is CASSLSRQTAFAPLHF.

The chain has TRBV9 and TRBJ2-2; TRBD1 matches at 7 bases. This CDR3 comprises 14 residues. Germline V gives CDR1 SGDLS, CDR2 YYNGEE. V trimming: 4 bases; J trimming: 7 bases; junction bases outside the gene matches: 7. DNA for the CDR3: TGTGCCAGCAGCTCCGGGGACAGCCTCGGGGAGCTGTTTTTT. It translates to CASSSGDSLGELFF.

The chain combines TRBV4-1 with TRBJ2-3; D gene unclear. The CDR3 has 12 residues. The V end was cut by 3 bases, the J end by 6 bases, with 7 bases between. Germline assignment: CDR1 MGHRA and CDR2 YSYEKL. CDR3 DNA sequence: TGCGCCAGCAGCCAGCAAACCGATACGCAGTATTTT. It is translated as CASSQQTDTQYF.

Worth noting for this clone: One junction end disagrees with the germline gene, perhaps due to a read error. The genes are TRBV6-1 and TRBJ2-7; D gene ambiguous. CDR3 length equals 15 residues. Per germline, CDR1 MNHNS and CDR2 SASEGT. The CDR3 DNA reads TGTGCCAGCAATGGGCCGGCGGCACGGTCCTCCGAGCAGTACTTC. As protein: CASNGPAARSSEQYF.

This clone was recorded once. This chain joins TRBV5-1 and TRBJ2-7; TRBD1 aligns across 7 bases. The CDR3 runs to 11 residues. CDR1 is SGHRS, CDR2 YFSETQ, per germline. V was pared by 4 bases and J by 7 bases, with 2 bases of the junction left unmatched. CDR3 nucleotides: TGCGCCAGCAGCCCGGACAGGGAGCAGTACTTC. This translates into CASSPDREQYF.